This record covers a single T cell receptor beta chain. As yet, its antigen is unknown. These data belong to a study of shared clonotypes between healthy human individuals. Sequenced by immunoSEQ multiplex PCR; TCRdb stores in-frame clones only, minus some. The table includes approximately 840,000 clones, about 96% detected once. Overall study results and limits: Sample collection involved blood only; tissue repertoires are likely different. The study found lower generation probabilities in non-shared clonotypes than in those shared by all four donors.

Naive CD8 populations comprised CD45RO-negative cells positively selected for CCR7, excluding terminally differentiated effector memory CD45RA+ cells. Donors comprised healthy HIV-negative adults lacking recent acute infections or vaccinations. The CDR3 sequence is 17 residues long. CDR1 is SGHTA, CDR2 FQGTGA, per germline. V lost 5 bases and J lost 6; bases outside the gene matches: 16. The sequence was obtained from a man aged 25-45 years in good health. The J gene is TRBJ2-3, the V gene TRBV7-3, with 8 nucleotides matching TRBD2. The specimen sequenced was naive CD8+ T cells sorted from blood. This CDR3 is CASSPGKTRLARDTQYF. The DNA of the CDR3 is TGTGCCAGCAGCCCAGGGAAAACGCGACTAGCGAGGGATACGCAGTATTTT.